The 25 T cell receptor beta chains presented below share a single source sample, sequenced in a study of CD8 T cells in ankylosing spondylitis. Via MiXCR, TCRdb re-called the 5' RACE reads, giving one row per CDR3 protein. Of about 110,000 distinct CDR3 sequences listed, 24% were seen once; the top ten hold more than 9%. The sequencing input was synovial fluid, either unsorted or a sorted T cell fraction (not recorded which). The source of these receptors is a male donor with ankylosing spondylitis.

By sample fraction, this clonotype is large (0.1 to 1%). The rearrangement links TRBV2 to TRBJ2-1, with a tentative D call TRBD2 (5 bases). This CDR3 region has 15 residues. Germline-derived CDR1 and CDR2 are SNHLY and FYNNEI. The germline V and J ends were trimmed by 3 bases and 7 bases, with 16 bases remaining between them. Here the CDR3 reads CASSDAASLGNEQFF. The CDR3 DNA sequence: TGTGCCAGCAGTGACGCGGCTAGCCTAGGGAATGAGCAGTTCTTC.

This clonotype came up many times. The gene calls are TRBV27 and TRBJ1-5, with D unresolved. Germline V lookup: CDR1 MNHEY, CDR2 SMNVEV (reference sequence). CDR3 length equals 14 residues. V gave up 8 bases and J gave up 2 bases, with 13 bases separating them. CDR3 DNA sequence: TGTGCCAGCCAGAGATCGGGAGGCAATCAGCCCCAGCATTTT. This sequence encodes CASQRSGGNQPQHF.

This clonotype was counted only a few times. This sequence joins TRBV4-2 and TRBJ2-5; 13 bases are shared with TRBD2. This CDR3 contains 18 residues. Unmatched junction bases numbered 6, after V lost 0 bases and J lost 2 bases. Germline V lookup: CDR1 LGHNA, CDR2 YNFKEQ. The CDR3 loop is CASSQDSTGLAGQETQYF. The DNA for the CDR3 is TGTGCCAGCAGCCAAGATTCGACGGGACTAGCGGGACAAGAGACCCAGTACTTC.

The CDR3 here is CASSQRERGDTQYF. Here the CDR3 DNA reads TGTGCCAGCAGCCAGCGAGAGCGGGGAGATACGCAGTATTTT. The V gene is TRBV3-1, the J gene TRBJ2-3; 7 nucleotides line up with TRBD2. Looked up from germline, CDR1 is LGHDT and CDR2 is YNNKEL (reference sequence). The CDR3 has 14 residues. V was clipped by 3 bases and J by 5 bases; unmatched bases: 5.

The rearrangement links TRBV7-8 to TRBJ1-2; 7 bases align to TRBD1. Losses at the gene ends were 1 base for V and 1 base for J; bases not matched to a gene: 6. The CDR3 length is 16 residues. Germline CDR1 SGHVS, CDR2 FQNEAQ. CDR3 sequence: CASSLGDRANNYGYTF. The CDR3 region has the DNA TGTGCCAGCAGCTTAGGCGACAGGGCCAATAACTATGGCTACACCTTC.

The V and J genes are TRBV10-3 and TRBJ1-4, with D unclear. Trimming stripped 4 bases from V and 8 bases from J, with 11 bases between. The CDR3 is 13 amino acids. The germline V gene has CDR1 ENHRY and CDR2 SYGVKD. In DNA, the CDR3 is TGTGCCATCAGTGGCCGGGTGGGGGAAAAACTGTTTTTT. The encoded protein is CAISGRVGEKLFF.

This clonotype was counted at least ten times. The rearrangement joins TRBV20-1 to TRBJ2-1, with TRBD2 as a possible D gene (6 bases). In germline, CDR1 is DFQATT, CDR2 SNEGSKA (reference sequence). CDR3 length equals 12 residues. V lost 4 bases, J lost 9 bases, and 13 bases lay in between. CDR3 coding DNA: TGCAGTGCTAAGACGGGAGTCCTTGAGCAGTTCTTC. It specifies CSAKTGVLEQFF.

This clonotype was counted between two and nine times. The chain employs TRBV24-1 and TRBJ2-1; 8 nucleotides line up with TRBD1. Trimming cost V 4 bases and J 8 bases; bases outside gene matches: 6. This CDR3 is 14 amino acids long. Germline CDR1 KGHDR, CDR2 SFDVKD. CDR3 in amino acids: CATSDPGQGYEQFF. The DNA for the CDR3 is TGTGCCACCAGTGACCCCGGACAGGGCTATGAGCAGTTCTTC.

The rearrangement joins TRBV20-1 to TRBJ1-1; D ambiguous. Looked up from germline, CDR1 is DFQATT and CDR2 is SNEGSKA (reference sequence). The CDR3 length is 11 residues. V was shortened by 6 bases and J by 6 bases, with 11 bases between the two germline ends. This chain's CDR3 is CSATSPAEAFF. CDR3 nucleotides: TGCAGTGCCACTTCCCCGGCTGAAGCTTTCTTT.

This chain joins TRBV5-1 and TRBJ2-3; 10 nucleotides line up with TRBD2. The length of the CDR3 is 16 residues. V was pared by 0 bases and J by 5 bases, with 6 bases of the junction left unmatched. The germline V gene has CDR1 SGHRS and CDR2 YFSETQ. The CDR3 DNA reads as TGCGCCAGCAGCTTGGCCCTAGCGGGAGTGGTAGATACGCAGTATTTT. It encodes CASSLALAGVVDTQYF.

This clonotype was found many times. The chain is built from TRBV5-1 and TRBJ1-1; 9 bases are shared with TRBD1. V lost 0 bases and J lost 2; bases outside the gene matches: 8. The CDR3 loop spans 17 amino acids. Germline-derived CDR1 and CDR2 are SGHRS and YFSETQ. The CDR3 sequence is CASSLDGTGRTNTEAFF. CDR3 bases: TGCGCCAGCAGCTTGGACGGGACAGGGCGAACTAACACTGAAGCTTTCTTT.

V is TRBV7-8 and J is TRBJ2-3; D uncertain. CDR1 is SGHVS and CDR2 is FQNEAQ in the germline V gene. The CDR3 is 15 residues long. V dropped 4 bases and J dropped 2 bases, with 13 bases sitting between them. The DNA for the CDR3 is TGTGCCAGCAGCTCACAGAGTAGCACCACAGATACGCAGTATTTT. It encodes CASSSQSSTTDTQYF.

In its sample, this clonotype was seen many times. This chain connects TRBV7-6 to TRBJ2-1, with D perhaps TRBD2 (6 bases). The length of the CDR3 is 13 residues. With 4 bases removed from V and 4 bases from J, the gap between germline ends came to 8 bases. Looked up from germline, CDR1 is SGHVS and CDR2 is FNYEAQ. CDR3 loop: CASSSREYNEQFF. CDR3 coding DNA: TGTGCCAGCAGCTCGCGGGAATACAATGAGCAGTTCTTC. Filled out from reference TRBV7-6 and TRBJ2-1, the complete variable domain reads GAGVSQSPRYKVTKRGQDVALRCDPISGHVSLYWYRQALGQGPEFLTYFNYEAQQDKSGLPNDRFSAERPEGSISTLTIQRTEQRDSAMYRCASSSREYNEQFFGPGTRLTVL.

This chain links TRBV20-1 with TRBJ2-7; weak D call: TRBD1 (6 bases). Looked up from germline, CDR1 is DFQATT and CDR2 is SNEGSKA (reference sequence). The CDR3 spans 12 residues. V gave up 6 bases and J gave up 5 bases, with 14 bases separating them. The CDR3 nucleotides read TGCAGTGCCCAGACAGGTTTTGACGAGCAGTACTTC. Encoded protein: CSAQTGFDEQYF.

This clonotype has a handful of counts. CDR3 loop: CATSRGLASYNEQFF. The CDR3 bases are TGTGCCACAAGCCGGGGACTAGCGAGCTACAATGAGCAGTTCTTC. The genes are TRBV6-1 and TRBJ2-1, with 10 bases matching TRBD2. CDR3 length: 15 amino acids. Germline V gives CDR1 MNHNS, CDR2 SASEGT. V shed 10 bases, J shed 3 bases, and the junction held 9 bases outside the gene matches.

This clonotype was recorded a few times. Written as DNA, the CDR3 is TGTGCCAGCAGCCAAGGGACGTTGGGCGCGGCTAATGAAAAACTGTTTTTT. Amino acids: CASSQGTLGAANEKLFF. The V call is TRBV7-9, the J call TRBJ1-4, with D possibly TRBD1 on 5 matching bases. V shed 5 bases and J shed 3 bases, with 19 bases lying between them. Looked up from germline, CDR1 is SEHNR and CDR2 is FQNEAQ (reference sequence). The CDR3 consists of 17 residues.

V and J are TRBV14 and TRBJ2-3; TRBD2 aligns across 11 bases. Per the germline V gene, CDR1 is SGHDN and CDR2 is FVKESK. The CDR3 runs 17 residues. V shed 1 base, J shed 5 bases, and the junction held 8 bases outside the gene matches. CDR3 region: CASSQAHSGRVGDTQYF. CDR3 bases: TGTGCCAGCAGCCAAGCCCATAGCGGGAGGGTTGGAGATACGCAGTATTTT.

The chain employs TRBV12-3 or TRBV12-4 and TRBJ2-2; the D is unclear. V gave up 5 bases and J gave up 2 bases, with 6 bases separating them. The CDR3 loop spans 13 amino acids. CDR3 protein: CASSTTNTGELFF. CDR3 DNA sequence: TGTGCCAGCAGTACCACCAACACCGGGGAGCTGTTTTTT.

This rearrangement joins TRBV2 to TRBJ2-6; D is possibly TRBD2 (5 bases). This CDR3 spans 15 amino acids. V dropped 4 bases and J dropped 4 bases, with 11 bases sitting between them. Germline V CDR1 and CDR2: SNHLY, FYNNEI. This CDR3 is CASSAGVAGANVLTF. The CDR3 nucleotides read TGTGCCAGCAGTGCCGGGGTGGCCGGGGCCAACGTCCTGACTTTC.

This clonotype has a count of ten or more. The chain employs TRBV20-1 and TRBJ1-3; weak D call: TRBD1 (5 bases). CDR1 DFQATT and CDR2 SNEGSKA come from the germline V gene (reference sequence). V was clipped by 0 bases and J by 8 bases, with 11 bases between them. This CDR3 is built from 13 residues. CDR3 coding DNA: TGCAGTGCTAGAGATTGGGGGGACCACACCATATATTTT. This translates into CSARDWGDHTIYF.

The chain carries TRBV20-1 and TRBJ1-2; TRBD1 matches 11 bases. The CDR3 totals 13 residues. Germline-derived CDR1 and CDR2 are DFQATT and SNEGSKA (reference sequence). V dropped 6 bases and J dropped 7; count of bases not matched to a gene: 7. CDR3 DNA: TGCAGTGCGACCGGGACAGGGGGGACTGGCTACACCTTC. Protein: CSATGTGGTGYTF.

The J gene is TRBJ2-3, the V gene TRBV4-2; D is unclear. Germline V gene lookup returns CDR1 LGHNA and CDR2 YNFKEQ. CDR3 size: 16 residues. V gave up 4 bases and J gave up 4 bases, with 18 bases separating them. In DNA, the CDR3 is TGTGCCAGCAGCCCTCTATTCAGGATCAGAGCAGATACGCAGTATTTT. Protein: CASSPLFRIRADTQYF.

There are a few counts of this clonotype. This chain connects TRBV7-8 to TRBJ2-3; D not certain. CDR1 and CDR2 from the germline V gene are SGHVS and FQNEAQ. V lost 5 bases, J lost 2 bases, and 17 bases lay in between. The CDR3 length is 16 residues. Here the CDR3 reads CASSGDHGYLTDTQYF. DNA for the CDR3: TGTGCCAGCAGCGGAGACCACGGATACCTCACAGATACGCAGTATTTT.

V is TRBV30 and J is TRBJ1-6; D is unresolved. Germline V gene lookup returns CDR1 GTSNPN and CDR2 SVGIG (reference sequence). CDR3 size: 15 residues. Deletions cut 2 bases from V and 0 bases from J, with 8 bases between. CDR3 residues: CAWSLESSYNSPLHF. The DNA of the CDR3 is TGTGCCTGGAGTTTAGAGAGCTCCTATAATTCACCCCTCCACTTT.

This clonotype was seen a few times. The rearrangement links TRBV10-3 to TRBJ2-7, with 7 bases lining up with TRBD2. The junction had 5 bases not matched to a gene; V was cut back by 7 bases and J by 5 bases. The CDR3 covers 12 residues. Germline CDR1 ENHRY, CDR2 SYGVKD. The chain's CDR3 is CAIKGLDNEQYF. DNA for the CDR3: TGTGCCATCAAAGGACTAGATAACGAGCAGTACTTC.